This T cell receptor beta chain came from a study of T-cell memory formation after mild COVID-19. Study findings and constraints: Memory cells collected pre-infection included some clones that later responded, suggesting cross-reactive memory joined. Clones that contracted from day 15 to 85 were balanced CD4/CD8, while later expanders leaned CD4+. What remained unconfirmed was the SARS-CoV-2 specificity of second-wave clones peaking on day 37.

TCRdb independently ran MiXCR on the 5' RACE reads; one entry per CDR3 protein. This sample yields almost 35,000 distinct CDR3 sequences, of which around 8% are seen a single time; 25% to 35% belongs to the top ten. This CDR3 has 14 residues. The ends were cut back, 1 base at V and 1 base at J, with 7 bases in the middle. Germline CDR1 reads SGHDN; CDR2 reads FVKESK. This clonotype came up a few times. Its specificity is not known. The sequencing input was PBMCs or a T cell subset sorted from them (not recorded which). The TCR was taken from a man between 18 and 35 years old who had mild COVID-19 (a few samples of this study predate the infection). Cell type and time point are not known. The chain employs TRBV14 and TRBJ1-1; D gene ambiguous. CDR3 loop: CASSQVGRNTEAFF. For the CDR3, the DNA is TGTGCCAGCAGCCAAGTAGGGAGGAACACTGAAGCTTTCTTT.